This T cell receptor (beta chain) was captured by sequencing in a study of type 1 regulatory T cells (dated by TCRdb to about 2021). With respect to the entire study: An in vitro protocol by which a Tr1-enriched, alloantigen-specific CD4 T cell product named T-allo10 was generated was characterized in the study. T-allo10 was under clinical evaluation in patients with hematological malignancies receiving allogeneic hematopoietic stem cell transplantation. Summary of the overall study and its limitations: Compared with non-Tr1 cells, Tr1 cells had a TCR repertoire that was more restricted, a finding the study read as clonal expansion induced by alloantigen.

Many counts were recorded for this clonotype. The antigen it recognizes is unknown. Base-call qualities are not available, and no considerably larger clone is one nucleotide away. Sequencing used an Illumina MiSeq. The public reads were run again by TCRdb, first through fastp at Q25 and then through MiXCR, and only productive beta chains were kept. Each CDR3 protein gets just one entry, which takes the most common genes and DNA from the rows behind it. The sample table records under 75,000 distinct CDR3 sequences; less than 25% of these occur just once. The ten largest clones add up to roughly 8.3% of the sample. Counted from cysteine to phenylalanine, this CDR3 has 17 amino acids. The read is trimmed to its CDR3 DNA, 51 bases read in frame from base 1. Relative to germline, V is missing 5 bases and J is missing 3 bases, with 12 bases of the junction outside any gene match. Taken from the germline V gene, the CDR1 and CDR2 loops are SGHVS and FNYEAQ.

This chain joins TRBV7-6 to TRBJ2-1; 8 bases in the junction line up with TRBD2. The sequencing sample was made of cultured type 1 regulatory T (Tr1) cells, either the whole culture or a sorted fraction (not recorded which). The cell subset or site label of this sample denotes: type 1 regulatory T cells sorted from the T-allo10 product. This receptor was taken from a human donor in good health. The CDR3 protein is CASSLRGSSGLYNEQFF. The DNA reads as follows: TGTGCCAGCAGCCTCCGAGGGTCTAGCGGGCTCTACAATGAGCAGTTCTTC.